The 7 T cell receptor beta chains below were found in one sample sequenced in a study of CD8+CD57+ T cells in acquired aplastic anemia. Genomic DNA served as template for TCR beta VDJ and CDR3 profiling. One entry per CDR3 protein, called by TCRdb with MiXCR from the reads. The table lists roughly 250,000 distinct CDR3 sequences, 70% to 85% of them singletons. The sequenced patients had an expansion of CD8+CD57+ cells seen by flow cytometry. The source material was sorted CD4+, CD8+, or CD8+CD57+ T cells (not recorded which) from PBMCs. The receptors were sampled from a human donor with aplastic anemia.

This chain links TRBV7-9 with TRBJ2-3, with 7 bases aligning to TRBD2. The CDR3 runs 13 residues. Germline V lookup: CDR1 SEHNR, CDR2 FQNEAQ (reference sequence). Trimming removed 5 bases from V and 13 bases from J; junction bases left unmatched: 12. As DNA, the CDR3 is TGTGCCAGCAGCGACGGGGGAACCGGGGGGAAGTATTTT. Its protein is CASSDGGTGGKYF.

The V gene is TRBV7-9, the J gene TRBJ1-2; no firm D call. V lost 0 bases to trimming and J lost 12 bases, with 20 bases between them. Germline CDR1 is SEHNR and CDR2 is FQNEAQ (reference sequence). The CDR3 sequence is 15 residues long. The CDR3 here is CASSLARSYGYSDTF. In DNA form, the CDR3 reads TGTGCCAGCAGCTTAGCACGGAGCTACGGGTATAGCGACACCTTC. Drawing the rest from reference TRBV7-9 and TRBJ1-2, the complete variable domain is DTGVSQNPRHKITKRGQNVTFRCDPISEHNRLYWYRQTLGQGPEFLTYFQNEAQLEKSRLLSDRFSAERPKGSFSTLEIQRTEQGDSAMYLCASSLARSYGYSDTFGSGTRLTVV.

The CDR3 here is CASSLAAAPDPQYF. CDR3 DNA: TGTGCCAGCAGCTTAGCCGCAGCTCCTGATCCGCAGTATTTT. The chain employs TRBV7-2 and TRBJ2-3; D is ambiguous. Germline assignment: CDR1 SGHTA and CDR2 FQGNSA. V was pared by 0 bases and J by 10 bases, with 14 bases between. CDR3 length: 14 residues.

CDR3 region: CASSQERGQANYGYTF. For the CDR3, the DNA is TGTGCCAGCAGCCAAGAAAGGGGACAAGCTAACTATGGCTACACCTTC. V and J are TRBV11-2 and TRBJ1-2, with D tentatively TRBD1 (6 bases). From germline, CDR1 is SGHAT and CDR2 FQNNGV. There are 16 residues in the CDR3. The germline V and J ends were trimmed by 5 bases and 0 bases, with 16 bases remaining between them.

Comment on this clonotype: One junction end does not reproduce the germline sequence, and a read error may be involved. The chain uses TRBV15 and TRBJ1-4; no clear D gene. The CDR3 sequence is 14 residues long. The germline V gene encodes CDR1 LNHNV and CDR2 YYDKDF (reference sequence). DNA for the CDR3: TGTGCCAGCAGCTTAGTCACAAAGAATGAGACCCTGTTTTTT. It codes for CASSLVTKNETLFF.

V and J are TRBV5-1 and TRBJ1-2; D is possibly TRBD1 (6 bases). The germline gives CDR1 SGHRS, CDR2 YFSETQ. The length of the CDR3 is 15 residues. V lost 4 bases, J lost 3 bases, and 16 bases lay in between. The CDR3: CASSGGATDDYGYTF. In DNA, the CDR3 is TGCGCCAGCAGCGGGGGGGCGACCGACGACTATGGCTACACCTTC.

V is TRBV7-9 and J is TRBJ2-7; a possible D gene is TRBD2 (6 bases). The germline V gene encodes CDR1 SEHNR and CDR2 FQNEAQ (reference sequence). V lost 3 bases and J 1 base, leaving 22 bases between the germline ends. The CDR3 loop spans 18 amino acids. This CDR3 reads CASSFPSAMSSLSYEQYF. In DNA, the CDR3 is TGTGCCAGCAGCTTTCCTAGCGCAATGAGCAGCCTTTCCTACGAGCAGTACTTC.